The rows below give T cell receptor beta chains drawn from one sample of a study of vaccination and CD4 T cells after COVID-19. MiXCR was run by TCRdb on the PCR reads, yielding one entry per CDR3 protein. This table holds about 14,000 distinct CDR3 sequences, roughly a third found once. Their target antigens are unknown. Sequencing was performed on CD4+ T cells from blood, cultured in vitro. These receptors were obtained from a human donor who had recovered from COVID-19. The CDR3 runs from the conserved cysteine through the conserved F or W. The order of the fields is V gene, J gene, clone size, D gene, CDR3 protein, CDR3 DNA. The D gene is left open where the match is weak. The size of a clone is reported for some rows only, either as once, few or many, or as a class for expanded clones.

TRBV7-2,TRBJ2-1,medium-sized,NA,CASSLARNAYNEQFF,TGTGCCAGCAGCTTAGCGCGAAACGCGTACAATGAGCAGTTCTTC
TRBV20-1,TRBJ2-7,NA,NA,CSAFLWGSSYEQYF,TGCAGTGCTTTTTTATGGGGGAGCTCCTACGAGCAGTACTTC
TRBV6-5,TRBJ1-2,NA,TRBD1,CASSSTSRTGSSGYTF,TGTGCCAGCAGTTCCACCTCGCGGACAGGGAGTAGTGGGTACACCTTC
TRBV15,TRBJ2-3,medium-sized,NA,CATSPRLVLDTQYF,TGTGCCACCAGCCCTCGACTAGTTCTTGATACGCAGTATTTT
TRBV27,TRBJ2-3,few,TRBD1,CASSQPGTGDDTQYF,TGTGCCAGCAGTCAACCCGGGACAGGGGATGATACGCAGTATTTT
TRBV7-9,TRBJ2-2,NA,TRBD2,CASSPPSGGRPTGELFF,TGTGCCAGCAGCCCACCCTCGGGCGGGAGACCCACCGGGGAGCTGTTTTTT
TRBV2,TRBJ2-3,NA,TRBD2,CAKGLAGNTDTQYF,TGTGCCAAGGGACTAGCGGGTAACACAGATACGCAGTATTTT
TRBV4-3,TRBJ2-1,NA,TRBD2,CASSLGLAGVANEQFF,TGCGCCAGCAGCCTAGGACTAGCGGGAGTTGCAAATGAGCAGTTCTTC
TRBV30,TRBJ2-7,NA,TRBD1,CAWGTDTYEQYF,TGTGCCTGGGGGACAGATACCTACGAGCAGTACTTC
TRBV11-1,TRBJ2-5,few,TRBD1,CASSPGTGGRRETQYF,TGTGCCAGCAGCCCCGGGACAGGGGGCCGGAGGGAGACCCAGTACTTC
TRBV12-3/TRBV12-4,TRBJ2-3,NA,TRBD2,CASSPTREGGTDTQYF,TGTGCCAGCAGTCCAACCCGGGAGGGGGGCACAGATACGCAGTATTTT
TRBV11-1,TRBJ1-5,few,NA,CASSSDKDQPQHF,TGTGCCAGCAGCTCGGACAAAGATCAGCCCCAGCATTTT
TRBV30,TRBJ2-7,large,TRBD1,CAWSIDRGQYF,TGTGCCTGGAGTATCGACAGGGGGCAGTACTTC
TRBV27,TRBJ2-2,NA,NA,CASSLLVGTVGELFF,TGTGCCAGCAGCCTCCTCGTGGGAACGGTCGGGGAGCTGTTTTTT
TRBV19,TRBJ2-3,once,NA,CASRKGRIAGSTDTQYF,TGTGCCAGCCGAAAGGGTCGAATAGCAGGTAGCACAGATACGCAGTATTTT
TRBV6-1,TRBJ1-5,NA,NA,CASSLDSKGFGNQPQHF,TGTGCCAGCAGTCTGGACAGTAAAGGATTTGGCAATCAGCCCCAGCATTTT